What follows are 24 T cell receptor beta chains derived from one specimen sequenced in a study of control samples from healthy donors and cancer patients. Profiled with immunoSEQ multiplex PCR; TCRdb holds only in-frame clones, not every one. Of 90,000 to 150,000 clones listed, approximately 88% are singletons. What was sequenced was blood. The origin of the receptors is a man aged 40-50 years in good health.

The CDR3 protein is CASSFNPGQGGTEAFF. As DNA, the CDR3 is TGTGCCAGCAGTTTCAATCCGGGACAGGGGGGAACTGAAGCTTTCTTT. The gene calls are TRBV27 and TRBJ1-1; TRBD1 matches at 11 bases. The junction had 8 bases not matched to a gene; V was cut back by 3 bases and J by 5 bases. This CDR3 is 16 amino acids long. Germline CDR1 MNHEY, CDR2 SMNVEV (reference sequence).

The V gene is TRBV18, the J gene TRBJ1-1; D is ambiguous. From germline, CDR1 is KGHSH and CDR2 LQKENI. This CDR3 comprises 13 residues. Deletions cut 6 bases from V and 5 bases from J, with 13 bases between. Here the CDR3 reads CASSYGGDTEAFF. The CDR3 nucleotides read TGTGCCAGCTCTTACGGTGGGGATACTGAAGCTTTCTTT.

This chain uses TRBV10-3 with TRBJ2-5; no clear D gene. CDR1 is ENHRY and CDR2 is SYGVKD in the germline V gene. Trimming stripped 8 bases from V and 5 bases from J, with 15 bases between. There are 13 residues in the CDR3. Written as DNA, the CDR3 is TGTGCCATCTCGGCACAGTTAAGGGAGACCCAGTACTTC. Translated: CAISAQLRETQYF.

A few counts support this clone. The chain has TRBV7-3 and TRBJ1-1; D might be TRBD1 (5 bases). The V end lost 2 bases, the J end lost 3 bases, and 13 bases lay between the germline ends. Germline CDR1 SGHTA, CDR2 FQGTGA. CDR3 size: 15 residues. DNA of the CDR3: TGTGCCAGCAGCTTACAGGGCCCGTTAGACACTGAAGCTTTCTTT. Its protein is CASSLQGPLDTEAFF.

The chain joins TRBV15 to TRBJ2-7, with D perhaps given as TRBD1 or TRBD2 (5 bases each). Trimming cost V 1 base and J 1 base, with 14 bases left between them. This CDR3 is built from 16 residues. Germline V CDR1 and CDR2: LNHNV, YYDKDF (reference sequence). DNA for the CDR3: TGTGCCACCAGCAGAGCACCAGGGACGAATTCCTACGAGCAGTACTTC. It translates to CATSRAPGTNSYEQYF.

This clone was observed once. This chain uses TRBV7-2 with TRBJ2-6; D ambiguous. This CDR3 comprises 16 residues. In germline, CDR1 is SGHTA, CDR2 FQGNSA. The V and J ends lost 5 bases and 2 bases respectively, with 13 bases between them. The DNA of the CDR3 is TGTGCCAGCAGCCTTAGTTGGGGTACTGGGGCCAACGTCCTGACTTTC. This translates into CASSLSWGTGANVLTF.

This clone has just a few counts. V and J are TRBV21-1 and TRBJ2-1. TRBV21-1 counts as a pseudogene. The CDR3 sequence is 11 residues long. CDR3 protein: CASRYVNEQFF. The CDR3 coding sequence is TGTGCCAGCAGGTACGTCAATGAGCAGTTCTTC.

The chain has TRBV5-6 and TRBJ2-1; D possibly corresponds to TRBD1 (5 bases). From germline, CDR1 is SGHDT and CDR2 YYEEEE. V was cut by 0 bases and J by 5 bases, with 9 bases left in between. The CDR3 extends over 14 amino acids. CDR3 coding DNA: TGTGCCAGCAGCTTGGTTCAGGGAAACAATGAGCAGTTCTTC. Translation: CASSLVQGNNEQFF. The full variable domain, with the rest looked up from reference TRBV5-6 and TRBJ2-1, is DAGVTQSPTHLIKTRGQQVTLRCSPKSGHDTVSWYQQALGQGPQFIFQYYEEEERQRGNFPDRFSGHQFPNYSSELNVNALLLGDSALYLCASSLVQGNNEQFFGPGTRLTVL.

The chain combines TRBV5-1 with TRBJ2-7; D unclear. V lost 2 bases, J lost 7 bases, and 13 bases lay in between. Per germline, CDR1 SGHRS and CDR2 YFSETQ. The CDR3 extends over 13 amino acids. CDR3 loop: CASSFGSEREQYF. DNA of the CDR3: TGCGCCAGCAGCTTCGGCAGTGAAAGGGAGCAGTACTTC.

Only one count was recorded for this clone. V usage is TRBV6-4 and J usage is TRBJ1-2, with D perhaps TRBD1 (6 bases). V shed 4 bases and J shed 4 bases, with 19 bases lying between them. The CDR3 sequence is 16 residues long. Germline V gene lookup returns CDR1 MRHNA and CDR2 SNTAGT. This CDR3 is CASSASVGRGPYGYTF. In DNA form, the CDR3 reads TGTGCCAGCAGTGCCTCCGTGGGCAGGGGACCCTATGGCTACACCTTC.

For the CDR3, the DNA is TGTGCCAGCAGGGTAAGGGGACCCGATCAGCCCCAGCATTTT. The encoded protein is CASRVRGPDQPQHF. The chain carries TRBV5-4 and TRBJ1-5; tentatively, D is TRBD1 (5 bases). The germline V and J ends were trimmed by 5 bases and 5 bases, with 14 bases remaining between them. The CDR3 totals 14 residues. From germline, CDR1 is SGHNT and CDR2 YYREEE (reference sequence).

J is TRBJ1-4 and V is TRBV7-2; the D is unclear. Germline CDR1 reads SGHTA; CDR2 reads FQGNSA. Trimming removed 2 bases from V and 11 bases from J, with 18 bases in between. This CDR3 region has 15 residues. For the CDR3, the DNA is TGTGCCAGCAGCTTACAGACGGAGATTTGGAATAAACTGTTTTTT. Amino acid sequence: CASSLQTEIWNKLFF.

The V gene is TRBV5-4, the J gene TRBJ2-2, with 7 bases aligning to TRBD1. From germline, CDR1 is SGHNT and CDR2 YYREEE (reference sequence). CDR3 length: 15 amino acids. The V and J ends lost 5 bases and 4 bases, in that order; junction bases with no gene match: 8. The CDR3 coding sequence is TGTGCCAGCAGTTATTGGGACAGCTTCACCGGGGAGCTGTTTTTT. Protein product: CASSYWDSFTGELFF. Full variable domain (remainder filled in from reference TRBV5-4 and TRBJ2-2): ETGVTQSPTHLIKTRGQQVTLRCSSQSGHNTVSWYQQALGQGPQFIFQYYREEENGRGNFPPRFSGLQFPNYSSELNVNALELDDSALYLCASSYWDSFTGELFFGEGSRLTVL.

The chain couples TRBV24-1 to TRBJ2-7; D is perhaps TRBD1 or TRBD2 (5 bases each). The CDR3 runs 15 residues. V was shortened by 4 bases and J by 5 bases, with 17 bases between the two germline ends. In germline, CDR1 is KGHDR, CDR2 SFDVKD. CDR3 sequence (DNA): TGTGCCACCAGTGACCCCAGGGAGCCTAGACACGAGCAGTACTTC. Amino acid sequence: CATSDPREPRHEQYF.

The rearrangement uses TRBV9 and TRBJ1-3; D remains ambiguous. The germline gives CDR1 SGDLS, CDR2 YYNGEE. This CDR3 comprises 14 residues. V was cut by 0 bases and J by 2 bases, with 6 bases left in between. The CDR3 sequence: CASSVEVAGNTIYF. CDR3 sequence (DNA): TGTGCCAGCAGCGTAGAGGTGGCTGGAAACACCATATATTTT.

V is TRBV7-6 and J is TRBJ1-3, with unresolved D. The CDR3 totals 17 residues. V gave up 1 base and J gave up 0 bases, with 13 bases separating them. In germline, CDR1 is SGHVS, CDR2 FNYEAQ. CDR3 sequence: CASSLGVPASSGNTIYF. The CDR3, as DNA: TGTGCCAGCAGCTTAGGGGTCCCGGCCAGCTCTGGAAACACCATATATTTT.

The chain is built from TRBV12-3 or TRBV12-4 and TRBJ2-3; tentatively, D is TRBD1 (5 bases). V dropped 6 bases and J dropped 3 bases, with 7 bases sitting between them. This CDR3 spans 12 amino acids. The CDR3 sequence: CASSDRTDTQYF. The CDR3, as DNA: TGTGCCAGCAGCGACAGAACAGATACGCAGTATTTT.

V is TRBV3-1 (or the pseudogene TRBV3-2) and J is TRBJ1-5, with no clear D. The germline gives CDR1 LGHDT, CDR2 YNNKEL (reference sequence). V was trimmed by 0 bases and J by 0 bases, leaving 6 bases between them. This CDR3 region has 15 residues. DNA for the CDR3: TGTGCCAGCAGCCAAGATTCGTCTAGCAATCAGCCCCAGCATTTT. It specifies CASSQDSSSNQPQHF.

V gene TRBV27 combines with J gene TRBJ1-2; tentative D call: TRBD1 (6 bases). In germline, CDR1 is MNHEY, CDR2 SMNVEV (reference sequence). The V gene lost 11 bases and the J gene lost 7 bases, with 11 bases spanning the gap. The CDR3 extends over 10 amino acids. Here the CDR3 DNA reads TGTGCCCCGAACAGGGCTGGCTACACCTTC. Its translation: CAPNRAGYTF.

In nucleotides, the CDR3 is TGTGCCAGCAGCGGCCTGGACAGGGGGAATGGAAACACCATATATTTT. This sequence encodes CASSGLDRGNGNTIYF. The rearrangement joins TRBV9 to TRBJ1-3, with 10 bases fitting TRBD1. Germline V gene sequence: CDR1 SGDLS, CDR2 YYNGEE. The V gene end was trimmed by 3 bases and the J gene end by 3 bases; junction bases not matched to a gene: 6. The CDR3 covers 16 residues. Supplemented by reference TRBV9 and TRBJ1-3, the full variable domain reads DSGVTQTPKHLITATGQRVTLRCSPRSGDLSVYWYQQSLDQGLQFLIQYYNGEERAKGNILERFSAQQFPDLHSELNLSSLELGDSALYFCASSGLDRGNGNTIYFGEGSWLTVV.

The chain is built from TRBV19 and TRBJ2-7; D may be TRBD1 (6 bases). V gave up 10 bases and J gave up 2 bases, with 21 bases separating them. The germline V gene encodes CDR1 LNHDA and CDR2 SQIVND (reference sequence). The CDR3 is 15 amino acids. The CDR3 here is CATGSEGTPPYEQYF. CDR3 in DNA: TGTGCCACCGGGTCTGAAGGGACACCGCCCTACGAGCAGTACTTC.

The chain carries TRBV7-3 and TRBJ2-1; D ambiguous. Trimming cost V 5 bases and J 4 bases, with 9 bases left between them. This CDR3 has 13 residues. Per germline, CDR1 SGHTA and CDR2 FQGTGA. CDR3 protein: CASSARPYNEQFF. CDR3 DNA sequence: TGTGCCAGCAGCGCCCGTCCTTACAATGAGCAGTTCTTC.

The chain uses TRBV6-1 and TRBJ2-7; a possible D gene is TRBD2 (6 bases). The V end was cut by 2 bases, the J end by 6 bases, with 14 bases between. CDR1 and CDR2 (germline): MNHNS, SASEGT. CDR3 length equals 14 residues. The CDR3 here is CASSEWGTGGEQYF. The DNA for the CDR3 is TGTGCCAGCAGTGAATGGGGCACCGGGGGCGAGCAGTACTTC.

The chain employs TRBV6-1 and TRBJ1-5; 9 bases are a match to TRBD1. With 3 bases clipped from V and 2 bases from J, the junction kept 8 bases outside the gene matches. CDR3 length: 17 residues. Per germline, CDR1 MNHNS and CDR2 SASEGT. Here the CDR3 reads CASSDQQGAIGNQPQHF. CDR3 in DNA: TGTGCCAGCAGTGATCAACAGGGGGCGATTGGCAATCAGCCCCAGCATTTT.